The present entry profiles one TCR beta chain with its context. Its specific antigen is unknown. There are no base qualities to consult, and no much larger clone falls within one base. One collaborating source in Seattle enrolled patients during active infection and followed them longitudinally through the course of disease. Whole blood was collected in K2EDTA tubes by collaborating institutions according to the institutions' own protocols. For TCRbeta analysis, collaborators shipped samples in one of three forms: frozen whole blood, isolated PBMCs, or DNA extracted from either of those sample types. The sample belongs to a study of blood T cell repertoires in COVID-19 (dated by TCRdb to 2018 to 2021). Notes on the research overall: The collaborator samples originated in the United States, Italy and Spain and spanned the acute and convalescent phases of COVID-19. Where available, HLA class I and class II types were obtained from metadata supplied by the sample provider rather than from assay-based typing. The dataset comprised deeply sampled blood TCRbeta repertoires from subjects exposed to, actively infected with, or recovered from COVID-19. The samples were drawn from the first 160 participants of the ongoing ImmuneRACE study and from 1,200 or so subjects provided by 6 global collaborators. A de-identified subject ID, COVID-19 status, age in years and sex were almost always included in the sample metadata. The prospective study material was composed of cDNA or gDNA derived from T cells, B-cell-depleted T cells, or PBMCs. The repertoires were released in a freely available public database meant as a resource for research on the immune response to SARS-CoV-2. Broader findings and caveats from the paper: The quantity of clinical and demographic metadata differed by source and by participant and was supplied without curation.

CDR3 length: 14 amino acids, cysteine to phenylalanine. The DNA shown is the 42-base CDR3, in frame from base 1. The germline V gene (reference sequence) yields MNHNY for CDR1 and SVGAGI for CDR2. V lost 5 bases and J lost 3 bases; the stretch between them is 12 bases long. The immunoSEQ Assay, a bias-controlled multiplex PCR, was used to amplify TCRbeta CDR3 regions from genomic DNA. The original pipeline was this. Within the assay, amplification of reference gene primers was used to estimate how many nucleated cells each sample contained. To quantify the absolute abundance of each unique TCRbeta CDR3 rearrangement, sequence reads were collapsed and filtered. For each sample, productive Simpson clonality was calculated as the square root of Simpson's diversity index over productive rearrangements. TCRdb's version of the immuneACCESS table is confined to in-frame rearrangements and falls short of the full clone set. An unresolved V gene accounts for under half of the shortfall where checked; the remainder is of unknown origin. The V and J calls and the clone size are those of that table, but D and trimming were determined from the DNA. The sample table shows roughly 320,000 clones, and just under 90% are seen once. 1.5% to 2% of the sample goes to the ten largest clones.

The receptor chain draws on TRBV6-6 and TRBJ2-3; TRBD1 could be the D gene, as 6 bases match. The sequence was collected from a woman aged 30 to 39 with COVID-19, enrolled during active disease. The sample comprised peripheral blood. The DNA sequence reads TGTGCCAGCAGTGGATGGACAGTAACAGATACGCAGTATTTT. Its amino acids are CASSGWTVTDTQYF.